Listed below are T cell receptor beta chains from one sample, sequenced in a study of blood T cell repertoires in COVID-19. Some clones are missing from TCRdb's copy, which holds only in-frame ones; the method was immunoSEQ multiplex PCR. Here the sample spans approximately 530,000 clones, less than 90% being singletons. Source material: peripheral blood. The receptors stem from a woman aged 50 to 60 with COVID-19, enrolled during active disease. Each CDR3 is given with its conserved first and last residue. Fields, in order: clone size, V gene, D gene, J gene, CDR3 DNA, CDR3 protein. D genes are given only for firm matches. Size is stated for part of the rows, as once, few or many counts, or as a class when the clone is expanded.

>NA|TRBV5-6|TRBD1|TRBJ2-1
TGTGCCAGCAGCTTGGACAGGGGACAGAATGAGCAGTTCTTC
CASSLDRGQNEQFF
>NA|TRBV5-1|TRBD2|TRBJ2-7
TGCGCCAGCAGCTTGCTCAGGACTAGCGGGGGCTCCTACGAGCAGTACTTC
CASSLLRTSGGSYEQYF
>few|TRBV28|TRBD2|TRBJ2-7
TGTGCCAGCACGCTAGCGGTTTCCTACGAGCAGTACTTC
CASTLAVSYEQYF
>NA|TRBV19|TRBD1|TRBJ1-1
TGTGCCAGTAGTCACCAGGGACAGGGAAGGACTGAAGCTTTCTTT
CASSHQGQGRTEAFF
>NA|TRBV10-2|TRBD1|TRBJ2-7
TGCGCCAGCAGGGATGGACAGGGATCCTTCTACGAGCAGTACTTC
CASRDGQGSFYEQYF
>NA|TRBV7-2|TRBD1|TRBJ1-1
TGTGCCAGCAGCTTCGACAGGGTAGCTGAGGCTTTCTTT
CASSFDRVAEAFF
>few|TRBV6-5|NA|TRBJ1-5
TGTGCCACCTCCAATCAGCCCCAGCATTTT
CATSNQPQHF
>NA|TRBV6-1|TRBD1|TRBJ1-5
TGTGCCAGCAGTGAAGCAGACCGGGACAGGGGAGAACAGCCCCAGCATTTT
CASSEADRDRGEQPQHF
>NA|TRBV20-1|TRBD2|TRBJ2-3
TGCAGTGCTAGTCGGACTAGCGGGGGGGGAGTCACAGATACGCAGTATTTT
CSASRTSGGGVTDTQYF
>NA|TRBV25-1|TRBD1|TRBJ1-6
TGTGCCAGCAGTGAATATGGACAGGGAGGTTATTCACCCCTCCACTTT
CASSEYGQGGYSPLHF
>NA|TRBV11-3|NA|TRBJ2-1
TGTGCCAGCAGCTTAGATAAAGACTGGAATGAGCAGTTCTTC
CASSLDKDWNEQFF
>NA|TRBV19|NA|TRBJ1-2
TGTGCCAGTAGCTCTAACTATGGCTACACCTTC
CASSSNYGYTF
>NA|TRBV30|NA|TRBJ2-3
TGTGCCTGGAACCCCTCGCGGGGCACAGATACGCAGTATTTT
CAWNPSRGTDTQYF
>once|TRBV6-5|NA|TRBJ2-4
TGTGCCAGCGGACTACCAAACATTCAGTACTTC
CASGLPNIQYF
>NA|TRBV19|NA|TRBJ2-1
TGTGCCAGTAGTAGTGACTTCTACAATGAGCAGTTCTTC
CASSSDFYNEQFF
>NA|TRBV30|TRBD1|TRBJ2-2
TGTGCCTGGGACAGGGGGCAAAGGGCCGGGGAGCTGTTTTTT
CAWDRGQRAGELFF
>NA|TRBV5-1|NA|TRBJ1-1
TGCGCCAGCAGCCCCCCCGCGGGGTCCGAGGGCACTGAAGCTTTCTTT
CASSPPAGSEGTEAFF
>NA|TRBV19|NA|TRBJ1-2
TGTGCCAGTATCCCCTCGTGGCCGGGTAACTATGGCTACACCTTC
CASIPSWPGNYGYTF
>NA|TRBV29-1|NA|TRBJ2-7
TGCAGCGTGGGGACATCCTGGTCGGCATACGAGCAGTACTTC
CSVGTSWSAYEQYF
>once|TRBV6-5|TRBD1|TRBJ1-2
TGTGCCAGTTTTTCCCGACAGGGCAAGGGTGGCTACACCTTC
CASFSRQGKGGYTF
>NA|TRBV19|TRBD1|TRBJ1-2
TGTGCCAGTAGTCCGAGGGGACAGGGAGGAAATTATGGCTACACCTTC
CASSPRGQGGNYGYTF
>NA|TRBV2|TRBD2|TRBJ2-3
TGTGCCAGCCGTAGGGAAGGGCTAGCGGGGGTATACGATACGCAGTATTTT
CASRREGLAGVYDTQYF
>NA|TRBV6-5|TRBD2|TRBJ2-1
TGTGCCAGCAGCCTCCCGGGACTAGCTACCCATGAGCAGTTCTTC
CASSLPGLATHEQFF
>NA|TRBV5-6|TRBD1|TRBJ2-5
TGTGCCAGCAGCGGGATGGGGACAGGCTCGGGCGAGACCCAGTACTTC
CASSGMGTGSGETQYF
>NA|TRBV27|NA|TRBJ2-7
TGTGCCAGCAGTTTATCGACACCTTTGGACGAGCAGTACTTC
CASSLSTPLDEQYF
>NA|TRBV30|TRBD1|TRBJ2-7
TGTGCCTGGAGTGTACCCGGGACAGTCCACGAGCAGTACTTC
CAWSVPGTVHEQYF
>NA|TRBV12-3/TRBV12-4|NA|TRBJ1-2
TGTGCCAGCAGCTTCGGGGTTGGCTACACCTTC
CASSFGVGYTF
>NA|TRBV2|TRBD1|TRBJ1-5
TGTGCCAGCAGTGTGACAGGGGGACAGCCCCAGCATTTT
CASSVTGGQPQHF
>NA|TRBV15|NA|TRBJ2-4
TGTGCCACCAGCCCGAGGGTAGACAAAAACATTCAGTACTTC
CATSPRVDKNIQYF
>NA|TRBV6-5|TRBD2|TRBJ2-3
TGTGCCAGCAGTTATGGGCGGGGGAGGACAGATACGCAGTATTTT
CASSYGRGRTDTQYF
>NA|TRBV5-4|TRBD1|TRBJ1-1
TGTGCCAGCAGCTTGATACAGGGGGCCGCTGAAGCTTTCTTT
CASSLIQGAAEAFF
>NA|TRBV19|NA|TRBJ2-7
TGTGCCAGTAGTATAAATAACGAGCAGTACTTC
CASSINNEQYF
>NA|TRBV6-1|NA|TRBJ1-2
TGTGCCAGCAGTGAAGCACCGGACTATGGCTACACCTTC
CASSEAPDYGYTF
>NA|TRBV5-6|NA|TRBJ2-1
TGTGCCAGCAGCTTAATAGGTGGCGCGGAAAACTCCTACAATGAGCAGTTCTTC
CASSLIGGAENSYNEQFF
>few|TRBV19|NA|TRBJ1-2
TGTGCCAGTAGTTGGGGGGATGGCTACACCTTC
CASSWGDGYTF
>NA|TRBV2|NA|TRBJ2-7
TGTGCCAGCAGGACAAGGGGTTCCTACGAGCAGTACTTC
CASRTRGSYEQYF